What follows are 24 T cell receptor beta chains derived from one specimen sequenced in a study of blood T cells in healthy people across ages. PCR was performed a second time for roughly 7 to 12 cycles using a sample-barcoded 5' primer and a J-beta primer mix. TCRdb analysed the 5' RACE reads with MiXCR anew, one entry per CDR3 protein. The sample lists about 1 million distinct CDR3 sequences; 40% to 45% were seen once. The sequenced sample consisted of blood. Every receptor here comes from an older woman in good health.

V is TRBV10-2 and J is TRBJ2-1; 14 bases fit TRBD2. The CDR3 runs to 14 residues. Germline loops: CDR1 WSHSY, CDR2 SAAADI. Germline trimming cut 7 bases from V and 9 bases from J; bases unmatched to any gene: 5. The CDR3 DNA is TGCGCCAGCATGGGACTAGCGGGAGACGGTGAGCAGTTCTTC. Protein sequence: CASMGLAGDGEQFF.

This chain's CDR3 is CAIRRLAGDEQYF. The CDR3 DNA follows: TGTGCCATCAGAAGACTAGCGGGAGACGAGCAGTACTTC. This sequence joins TRBV10-3 and TRBJ2-7, with 12 positions matching TRBD2. The CDR3 has 13 residues. J lost 5 bases, V lost 6 bases, and 2 bases had no gene match. Germline V gives CDR1 ENHRY, CDR2 SYGVKD.

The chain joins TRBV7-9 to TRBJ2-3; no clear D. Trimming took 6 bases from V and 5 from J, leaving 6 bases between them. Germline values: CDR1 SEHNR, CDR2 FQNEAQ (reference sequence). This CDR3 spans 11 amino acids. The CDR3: CASSMIDTQYF. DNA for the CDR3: TGTGCCAGCAGTATGATAGATACGCAGTATTTT.

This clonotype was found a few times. CDR3 residues: CASSPRTLDSTSYNEQFF. The CDR3 nucleotides are TGCGCCAGCAGTCCGCGAACTCTGGACTCAACCTCCTACAATGAGCAGTTCTTC. The rearrangement uses TRBV5-1 and TRBJ2-1, with TRBD2 as a possible D gene (5 bases). The CDR3 loop spans 18 amino acids. CDR1 and CDR2 (germline): SGHRS, YFSETQ. V was clipped by 5 bases and J by 0 bases, with 21 bases between them. The variable domain in full, with the rest retrieved from reference TRBV5-1 and TRBJ2-1, is KAGVTQTPRYLIKTRGQQVTLSCSPISGHRSVSWYQQTPGQGLQFLFEYFSETQRNKGNFPGRFSGRQFSNSRSEMNVSTLELGDSALYLCASSPRTLDSTSYNEQFFGPGTRLTVL.

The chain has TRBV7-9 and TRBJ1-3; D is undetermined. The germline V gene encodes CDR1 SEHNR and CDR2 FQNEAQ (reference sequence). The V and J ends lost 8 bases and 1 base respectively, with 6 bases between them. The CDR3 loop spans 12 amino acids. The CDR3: CASAGSGNTIYF. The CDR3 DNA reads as TGTGCCAGCGCTGGGTCTGGAAACACCATATATTTT. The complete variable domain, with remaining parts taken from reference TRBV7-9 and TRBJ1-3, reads DTGVSQNPRHKITKRGQNVTFRCDPISEHNRLYWYRQTLGQGPEFLTYFQNEAQLEKSRLLSDRFSAERPKGSFSTLEIQRTEQGDSAMYLCASAGSGNTIYFGEGSWLTVV.

The CDR3 region has the DNA TGTGCCAGCAGTGATCCTACTCGCGATGAGCAGTTCTTC. Its translation: CASSDPTRDEQFF. The V call is TRBV25-1, the J call TRBJ2-1, with D unresolved. Germline CDR1 reads MGHDK; CDR2 reads SYGVNS. CDR3 length equals 13 residues. Trimming took 3 bases from V and 8 from J, leaving 11 bases between them.

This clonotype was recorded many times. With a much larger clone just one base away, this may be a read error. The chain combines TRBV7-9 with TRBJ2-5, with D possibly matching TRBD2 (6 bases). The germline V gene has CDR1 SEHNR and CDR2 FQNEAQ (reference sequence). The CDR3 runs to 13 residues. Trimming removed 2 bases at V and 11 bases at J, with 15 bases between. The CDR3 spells CASSLFGGDEQYF. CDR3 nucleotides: TGTGCCAGCAGCTTATTCGGAGGGGATGAGCAGTACTTC.

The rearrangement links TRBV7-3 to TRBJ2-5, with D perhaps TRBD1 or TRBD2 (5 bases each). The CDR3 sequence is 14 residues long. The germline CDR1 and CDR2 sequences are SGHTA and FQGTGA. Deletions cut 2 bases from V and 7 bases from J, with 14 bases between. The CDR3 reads CASSLFGTMGTQYF. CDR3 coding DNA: TGTGCCAGCAGCTTATTTGGGACCATGGGGACCCAGTACTTC.

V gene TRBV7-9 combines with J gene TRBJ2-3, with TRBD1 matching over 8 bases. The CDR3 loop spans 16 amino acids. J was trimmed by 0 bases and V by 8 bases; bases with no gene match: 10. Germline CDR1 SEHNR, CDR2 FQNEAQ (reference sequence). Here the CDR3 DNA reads TGTGCCAGCCAATTTCGGACAGGGTTGAGCACAGATACGCAGTATTTT. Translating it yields CASQFRTGLSTDTQYF.

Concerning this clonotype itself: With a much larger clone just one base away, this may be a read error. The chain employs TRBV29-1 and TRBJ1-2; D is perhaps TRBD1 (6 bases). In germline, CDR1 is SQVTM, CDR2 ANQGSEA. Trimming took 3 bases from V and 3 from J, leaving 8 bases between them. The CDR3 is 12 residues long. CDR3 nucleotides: TGCAGCGTTGAGTCAGGGGACTATGGCTACACCTTC. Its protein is CSVESGDYGYTF.

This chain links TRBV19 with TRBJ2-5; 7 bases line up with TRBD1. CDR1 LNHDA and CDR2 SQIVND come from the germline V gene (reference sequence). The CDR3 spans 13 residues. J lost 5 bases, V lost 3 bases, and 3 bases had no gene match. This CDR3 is CASSINRGETQYF. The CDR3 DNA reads TGTGCCAGTAGTATCAACAGGGGTGAGACCCAGTACTTC. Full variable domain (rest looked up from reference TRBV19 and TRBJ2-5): DGGITQSPKYLFRKEGQNVTLSCEQNLNHDAMYWYRQDPGQGLRLIYYSQIVNDFQKGDIAEGYSVSREKKESFPLTVTSAQKNPTAFYLCASSINRGETQYFGPGTRLLVL.

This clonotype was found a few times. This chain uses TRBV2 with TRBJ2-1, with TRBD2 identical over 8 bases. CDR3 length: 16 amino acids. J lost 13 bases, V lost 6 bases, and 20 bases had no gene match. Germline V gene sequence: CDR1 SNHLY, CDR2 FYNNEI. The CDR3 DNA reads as TGTGCCAGCAGCCCTACTAGGACGGGAGGGACGCGCGCACAGTTCTTC. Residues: CASSPTRTGGTRAQFF. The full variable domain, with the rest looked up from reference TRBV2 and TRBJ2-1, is EPEVTQTPSHQVTQMGQEVILRCVPISNHLYFYWYRQILGQKVEFLVSFYNNEISEKSEIFDDQFSVERPDGSNFTLKIRSTKLEDSAMYFCASSPTRTGGTRAQFFGPGTRLTVL.

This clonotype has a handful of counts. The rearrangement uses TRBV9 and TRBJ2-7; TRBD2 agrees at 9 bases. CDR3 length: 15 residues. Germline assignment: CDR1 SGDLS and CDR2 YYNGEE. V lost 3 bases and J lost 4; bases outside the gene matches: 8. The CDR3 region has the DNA TGTGCCAGCAGCGCTAATAGCGGGAGTATATACGAGCAGTACTTC. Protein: CASSANSGSIYEQYF. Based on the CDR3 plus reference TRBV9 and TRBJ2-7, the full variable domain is DSGVTQTPKHLITATGQRVTLRCSPRSGDLSVYWYQQSLDQGLQFLIQYYNGEERAKGNILERFSAQQFPDLHSELNLSSLELGDSALYFCASSANSGSIYEQYFGPGTRLTVT.

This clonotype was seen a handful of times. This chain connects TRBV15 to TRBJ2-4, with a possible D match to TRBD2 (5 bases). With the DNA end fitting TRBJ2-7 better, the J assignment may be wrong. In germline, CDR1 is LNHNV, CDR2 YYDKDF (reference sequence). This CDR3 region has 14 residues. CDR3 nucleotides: TGTGCCACCAGCAGTGCCGAGACTGCGGGCGAGCAGTACTTC. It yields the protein CATSSAETAGEQYF.

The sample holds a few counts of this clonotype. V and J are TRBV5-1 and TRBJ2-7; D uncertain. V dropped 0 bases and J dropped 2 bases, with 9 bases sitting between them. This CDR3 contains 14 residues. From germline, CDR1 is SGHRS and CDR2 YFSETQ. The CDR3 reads CASSLDPIPYEQYF. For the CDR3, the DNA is TGCGCCAGCAGCTTGGACCCAATTCCCTACGAGCAGTACTTC.

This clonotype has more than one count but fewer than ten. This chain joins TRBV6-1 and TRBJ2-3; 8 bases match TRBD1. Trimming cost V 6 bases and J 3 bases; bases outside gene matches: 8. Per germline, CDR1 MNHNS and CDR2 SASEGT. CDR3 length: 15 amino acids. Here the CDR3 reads CASSSDRVRTDTQYF. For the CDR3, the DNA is TGTGCCAGCAGCTCGGACAGGGTCCGGACAGATACGCAGTATTTT.

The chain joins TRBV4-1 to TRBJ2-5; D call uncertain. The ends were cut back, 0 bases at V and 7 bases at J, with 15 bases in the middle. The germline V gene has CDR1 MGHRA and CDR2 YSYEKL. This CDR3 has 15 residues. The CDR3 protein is CASSQESGRIATQYF. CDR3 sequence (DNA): TGCGCCAGCAGCCAAGAATCGGGCAGGATCGCGACCCAGTACTTC.

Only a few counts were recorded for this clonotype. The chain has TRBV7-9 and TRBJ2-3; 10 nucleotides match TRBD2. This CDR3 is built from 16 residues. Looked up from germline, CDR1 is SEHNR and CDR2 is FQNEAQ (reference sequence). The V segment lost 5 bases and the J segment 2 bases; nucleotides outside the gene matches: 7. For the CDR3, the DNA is TGTGCCAGCAGCGAGCTAGGACTAGCGGACACAGATACGCAGTATTTT. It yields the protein CASSELGLADTDTQYF.

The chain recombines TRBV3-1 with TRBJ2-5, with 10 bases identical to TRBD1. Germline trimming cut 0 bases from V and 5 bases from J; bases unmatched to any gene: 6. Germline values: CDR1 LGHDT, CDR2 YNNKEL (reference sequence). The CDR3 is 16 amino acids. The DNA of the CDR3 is TGTGCCAGCAGCCAAGAGGGACAGGGGTGGAGGGAGACCCAGTACTTC. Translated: CASSQEGQGWRETQYF.

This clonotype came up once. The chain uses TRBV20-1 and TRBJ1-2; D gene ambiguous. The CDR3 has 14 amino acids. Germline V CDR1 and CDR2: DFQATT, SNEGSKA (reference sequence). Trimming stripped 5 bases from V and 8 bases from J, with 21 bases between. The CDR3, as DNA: TGCAGTGCTGAGCTGCAGGCGGCTCCCCTGGGCTACACCTTC. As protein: CSAELQAAPLGYTF.

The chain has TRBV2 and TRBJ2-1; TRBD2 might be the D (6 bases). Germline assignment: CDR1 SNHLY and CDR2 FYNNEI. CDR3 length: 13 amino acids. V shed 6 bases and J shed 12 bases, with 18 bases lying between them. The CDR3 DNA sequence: TGTGCCAGCAGCCAGGTCGGACGAGCGGGGCAGTTCTTC. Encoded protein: CASSQVGRAGQFF.

The CDR3 is CASSFGTYRTDTQYF. CDR3 coding DNA: TGTGCCAGCAGCTTCGGGACTTACCGCACAGATACGCAGTATTTT. The J gene is TRBJ2-3, the V gene TRBV7-9; possible D gene TRBD2, 6 bases. CDR3 size: 15 residues. Germline CDR1 SEHNR, CDR2 FQNEAQ (reference sequence). V was pared by 3 bases and J by 1 base, with 11 bases between.

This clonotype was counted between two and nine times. CDR3 amino acids: CSVQLTNEKLFF. In nucleotides, the CDR3 is TGCAGCGTTCAGTTAACTAATGAAAAACTGTTTTTT. The gene calls are TRBV29-1 and TRBJ1-4; D is unresolved. Looked up from germline, CDR1 is SQVTM and CDR2 is ANQGSEA. V was shortened by 5 bases and J by 1 base, with 5 bases between the two germline ends. The CDR3 runs to 12 residues. Full variable domain (outside the CDR3, taken from reference TRBV29-1 and TRBJ1-4): SAVISQKPSRDICQRGTSLTIQCQVDSQVTMMFWYRQQPGQSLTLIATANQGSEATYESGFVIDKFPISRPNLTFSTLTVSNMSPEDSSIYLCSVQLTNEKLFFGSGTQLSVL.

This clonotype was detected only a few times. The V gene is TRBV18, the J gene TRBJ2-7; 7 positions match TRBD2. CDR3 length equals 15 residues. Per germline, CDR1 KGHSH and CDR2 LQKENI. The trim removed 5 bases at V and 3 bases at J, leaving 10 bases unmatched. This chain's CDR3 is CASSGARGKIYEQYF. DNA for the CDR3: TGTGCCAGCTCAGGGGCGCGGGGGAAAATCTACGAGCAGTACTTC. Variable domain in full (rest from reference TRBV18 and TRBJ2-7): NAGVMQNPRHLVRRRGQEARLRCSPMKGHSHVYWYRQLPEEGLKFMVYLQKENIIDESGMPKERFSAEFPKEGPSILRIQQVVRGDSAAYFCASSGARGKIYEQYFGPGTRLTVT.